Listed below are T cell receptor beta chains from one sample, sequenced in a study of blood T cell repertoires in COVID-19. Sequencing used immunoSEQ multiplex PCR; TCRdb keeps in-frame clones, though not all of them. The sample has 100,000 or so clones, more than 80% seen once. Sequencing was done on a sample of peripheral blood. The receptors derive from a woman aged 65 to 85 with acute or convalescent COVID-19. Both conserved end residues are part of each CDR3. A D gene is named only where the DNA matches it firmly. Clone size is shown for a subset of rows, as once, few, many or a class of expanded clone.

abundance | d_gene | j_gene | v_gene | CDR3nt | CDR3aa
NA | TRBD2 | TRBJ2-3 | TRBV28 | TGTGCCAGCAGTTCCCTCCGGGAGCGGGGCTGGGAAGATACGCAGTATTTT | CASSSLRERGWEDTQYF
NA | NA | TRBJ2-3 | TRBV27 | TGTGCCAGCAGTTTATCGTCGGCAGATACGCAGTATTTT | CASSLSSADTQYF
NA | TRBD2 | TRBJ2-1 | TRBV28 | TGTGCCAGCAGTTTAATTGGGGCTAGCGGCCTCTACAATGAGCAGTTCTTC | CASSLIGASGLYNEQFF
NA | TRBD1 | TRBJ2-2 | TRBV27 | TGTGCCAGCAGGCGCCGACAGGGGGTCACCGGGGAGCTGTTTTTT | CASRRRQGVTGELFF
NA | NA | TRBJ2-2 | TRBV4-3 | TGCGCCAGCAGCCAAGATCGGGGTAGCAGGAACACCGGGGAGCTGTTTTTT | CASSQDRGSRNTGELFF
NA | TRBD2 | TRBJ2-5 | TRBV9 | TGTGCCAGCAGCGTTGGGGAACTAGCGGGCATCCAAGAGACCCAGTACTTC | CASSVGELAGIQETQYF
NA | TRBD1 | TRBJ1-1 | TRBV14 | TGTGCCAGCAGCCAACTAGGACAGGGGAACACTGAAGCTTTCTTT | CASSQLGQGNTEAFF
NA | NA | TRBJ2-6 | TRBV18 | TGTGCCAGCTCACCGGGCGGGGACCTCTCTGGGGCCAACGTCCTGACTTTC | CASSPGGDLSGANVLTF
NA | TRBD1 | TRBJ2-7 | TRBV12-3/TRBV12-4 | TGTGCCAGCAACCAACAGGGGTTCGAGCAGTACTTC | CASNQQGFEQYF
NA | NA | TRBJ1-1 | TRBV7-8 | TGTGCCAGCAGCTTACTAATGAACACTGAAGCTTTCTTT | CASSLLMNTEAFF
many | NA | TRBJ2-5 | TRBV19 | TGTGCCAGTAATCTGGCTGGGGAGGAGACCCAGTACTTC | CASNLAGEETQYF
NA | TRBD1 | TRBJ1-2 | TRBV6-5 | TGTGCCAGCAATAGACAGGGGGGAAACTATGGCTACACCTTC | CASNRQGGNYGYTF
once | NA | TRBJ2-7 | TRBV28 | TGTGCCAGCAGAATGGGGGGGCACGAGCAGTACTTC | CASRMGGHEQYF
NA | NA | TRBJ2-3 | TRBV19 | TGTGCCAGTAGTATTAGAGATACGCAGTATTTT | CASSIRDTQYF
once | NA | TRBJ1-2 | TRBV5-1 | TGCGCCAGCAGCTTGGTGGAGGGTAGGGATGGCTACACCTTC | CASSLVEGRDGYTF
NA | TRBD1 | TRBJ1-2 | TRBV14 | TGTGCCAGCAGCCAAGGAACAGGGGTCGGCTATGGCTACACCTTC | CASSQGTGVGYGYTF
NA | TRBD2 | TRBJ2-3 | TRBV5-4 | TGTGCCAGCAGCAAAGGTAGCGGGAGGCCTGGCATAGATACGCAGTATTTT | CASSKGSGRPGIDTQYF
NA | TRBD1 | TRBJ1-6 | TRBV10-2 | TGCGCCAGCAGTGAGTCGGGGGGACAGGGGGTCAATTCACCCCTCCACTTT | CASSESGGQGVNSPLHF
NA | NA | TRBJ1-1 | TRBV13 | TGTGCCAGCAGCTTGTGGCAGCGTAGCACTGAAGCTTTCTTT | CASSLWQRSTEAFF
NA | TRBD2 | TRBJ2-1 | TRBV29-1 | TGCAGCGTTGAAGGGGGGGAGGGGAGCTCCTACAATGAGCAGTTCTTC | CSVEGGEGSSYNEQFF
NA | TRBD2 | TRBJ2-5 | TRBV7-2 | TGTGCCAGCAGCTTTCGGGCTAGCGGGGGTAAAGAGACCCAGTACTTC | CASSFRASGGKETQYF
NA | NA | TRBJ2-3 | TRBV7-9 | TGTGCCAGCAGCTCCAGCGGACCCTCCGATACGCAGTATTTT | CASSSSGPSDTQYF
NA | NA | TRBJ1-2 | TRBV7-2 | TGTGCCAGCAGCTTAGACAGGGCCATTGGCTACACCTTC | CASSLDRAIGYTF
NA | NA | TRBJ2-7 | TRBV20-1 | TGCAGTGCTAGAGCGGGCTACGAGCAGTACTTC | CSARAGYEQYF
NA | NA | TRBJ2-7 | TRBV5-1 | TGCGCCAGCAGCCCCGGAGCTCGCCGGGAGCAGTACTTC | CASSPGARREQYF
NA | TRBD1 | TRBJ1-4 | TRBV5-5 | TGTGCCAGCAGCCCACGCATGAGACAGGGGAATGAAAAACTGTTTTTT | CASSPRMRQGNEKLFF
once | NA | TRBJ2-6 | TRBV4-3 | TGCGCCAGCAGCCAAGGAGAGGGCTCTGGGGCCAACGTCCTGACTTTC | CASSQGEGSGANVLTF
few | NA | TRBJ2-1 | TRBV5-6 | TGTGCCAGCAGCTTTGGGCCCTACAATGAGCAGTTCTTC | CASSFGPYNEQFF
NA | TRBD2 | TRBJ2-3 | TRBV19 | TGTGCCAGTACCTCCGGGACTAGCGGCACAGATACGCAGTATTTT | CASTSGTSGTDTQYF
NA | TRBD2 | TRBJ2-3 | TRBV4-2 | TGTGCCAGCAGCCAAGATTTTAGCGGGAGCCCCCCGGATACGCAGTATTTT | CASSQDFSGSPPDTQYF
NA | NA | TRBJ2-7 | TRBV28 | TGTGCCAGCACCCCCGGGAGCTCCTACGAGCAGTACTTC | CASTPGSSYEQYF
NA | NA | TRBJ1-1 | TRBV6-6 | TGTGCCAGCAGTTACGGGTCGGGACAATACACTGAAGCTTTCTTT | CASSYGSGQYTEAFF